This TCR beta chain was found in a study of blood T cell repertoires in COVID-19. Study as a whole: Samples of COVID-19 (acute and convalescent) were obtained from the United States, Italy and Spain. Sources were T cells, B-cell-depleted T cells, or PBMCs; the material itself was cDNA or gDNA.

V was clipped by 6 bases and J by 6 bases; unmatched bases: 11. Germline CDR1 KGHSH, CDR2 LQKENI. The CDR3 is 16 amino acids. Per the original data handling: Amplified reference gene primers provided the basis for estimating nucleated cell counts. TCRdb's table, derived via immunoSEQ multiplex PCR, lists solely in-frame clones and lacks some. V, J and clone size reflect that table, while D and trimming were determined from the DNA. The sample holds around 99,000 clones; around 80% are singletons and the top ten take around 4%. Sequenced: peripheral blood. This receptor was obtained from a human donor in a cohort sampled during active or convalescent COVID-19. The chain recombines TRBV18 with TRBJ1-1, with 12 bases fitting TRBD1. CDR3 coding DNA: TGTGCCAGCTCGTATACCGGGACAGGGGGCTGGGCTGAAGCTTTCTTT. Its translation: CASSYTGTGGWAEAFF.